These T cell receptor beta chains were read from a single sample in a study of blood T cells in healthy people across ages. TCRdb re-derived calls from the 5' RACE reads in MiXCR, one entry per CDR3 protein. The table shows around 1.5 million distinct CDR3 sequences, with roughly 59% occurring only once. The specimen was blood. These receptor sequences come from a man aged 18 to 30 in good health. CDR3s include the opening cysteine and the closing phenylalanine or tryptophan. The order of the fields is D gene, J gene, V gene, clone size, CDR3 length, CDR3 protein, CDR3 DNA. A D gene is named only where the DNA matches it firmly. The size of a clone is reported for some rows only, either as once, few or many, or as a class for expanded clones.

d_call: -
j_call: TRBJ2-7
v_call: TRBV10-3
clone_size: few
cdr3_length: 16
cdr3_aa: CAISESAAGRAYEQYF
cdr3_nt: TGTGCCATCAGTGAGTCGGCTGCAGGGCGGGCCTACGAGCAGTACTTC

d_call: TRBD2
j_call: TRBJ2-3
v_call: TRBV7-9
clone_size: -
cdr3_length: 13
cdr3_aa: CAAREDGTDTQYF
cdr3_nt: TGTGCCGCGCGGGAGGATGGCACAGATACGCAGTATTTT

d_call: TRBD2
j_call: TRBJ2-1
v_call: TRBV10-3
clone_size: few
cdr3_length: 17
cdr3_aa: CAISDNLAGVSYNEQFF
cdr3_nt: TGTGCCATCAGTGATAATCTAGCGGGAGTTTCCTACAATGAGCAGTTCTTC

d_call: -
j_call: TRBJ1-2
v_call: TRBV6-5
clone_size: -
cdr3_length: 13
cdr3_aa: CASSNPTGYGYTF
cdr3_nt: TGTGCCAGCAGTAACCCGACAGGTTATGGCTACACCTTC

d_call: -
j_call: TRBJ1-4
v_call: TRBV7-9
clone_size: -
cdr3_length: 15
cdr3_aa: CASSPRSSLNEKLFF
cdr3_nt: TGTGCCAGCAGCCCGAGGTCCAGCCTTAATGAAAAACTGTTTTTT

d_call: TRBD1
j_call: TRBJ2-2
v_call: TRBV29-1
clone_size: -
cdr3_length: 13
cdr3_aa: CSARTGRTGELFF
cdr3_nt: TGCAGCGCTCGGACAGGGCGGACCGGGGAGCTGTTTTTT

d_call: -
j_call: TRBJ1-2
v_call: TRBV6-5
clone_size: few
cdr3_length: 16
cdr3_aa: CASSYGRVVEASGYTF
cdr3_nt: TGTGCCAGCAGTTATGGCAGGGTGGTTGAAGCGAGTGGCTACACCTTC

d_call: TRBD1
j_call: TRBJ2-2
v_call: TRBV5-6
clone_size: -
cdr3_length: 16
cdr3_aa: CASSPGTDPNTGELFF
cdr3_nt: TGTGCCAGCAGCCCCGGGACAGACCCGAACACCGGGGAGCTGTTTTTT

d_call: -
j_call: TRBJ1-4
v_call: TRBV18
clone_size: few
cdr3_length: 14
cdr3_aa: CASSPDPTNEKLFF
cdr3_nt: TGTGCCAGCTCACCAGACCCAACTAATGAAAAACTGTTTTTT

d_call: TRBD2
j_call: TRBJ2-1
v_call: TRBV5-1
clone_size: -
cdr3_length: 16
cdr3_aa: CASSLEASGLYNEQFF
cdr3_nt: TGCGCCAGCAGCTTGGAGGCTAGCGGCCTATACAATGAGCAGTTCTTC

d_call: -
j_call: TRBJ1-5
v_call: TRBV15
clone_size: -
cdr3_length: 17
cdr3_aa: CATSWAPGQNSNQPQHF
cdr3_nt: TGTGCCACCAGCTGGGCACCGGGACAAAATAGCAATCAGCCCCAGCATTTT

d_call: -
j_call: TRBJ1-2
v_call: TRBV20-1
clone_size: -
cdr3_length: 14
cdr3_aa: CSARGEGYNYGYTF
cdr3_nt: TGCAGTGCTAGAGGCGAGGGTTATAACTATGGCTACACCTTC

d_call: TRBD2
j_call: TRBJ2-1
v_call: TRBV29-1
clone_size: -
cdr3_length: 17
cdr3_aa: CSVEGTSGIPSYNEQFF
cdr3_nt: TGCAGCGTAGAAGGGACTAGCGGGATTCCGTCCTACAATGAGCAGTTCTTC

d_call: TRBD1
j_call: TRBJ1-2
v_call: TRBV4-1
clone_size: -
cdr3_length: 16
cdr3_aa: CASSPTAGGANYGYTF
cdr3_nt: TGCGCCAGCAGCCCCACGGCAGGGGGCGCTAACTATGGCTACACCTTC

d_call: -
j_call: TRBJ1-2
v_call: TRBV5-1
clone_size: -
cdr3_length: 14
cdr3_aa: CASSFWQGTYGYTF
cdr3_nt: TGCGCCAGCAGCTTTTGGCAGGGGACCTATGGCTACACCTTC

d_call: -
j_call: TRBJ1-4
v_call: TRBV12-3/TRBV12-4
clone_size: -
cdr3_length: 12
cdr3_aa: CASSPDTGKLFF
cdr3_nt: TGTGCCAGCAGTCCGGATACAGGGAAACTGTTTTTT

d_call: -
j_call: TRBJ1-1
v_call: TRBV27
clone_size: -
cdr3_length: 15
cdr3_aa: CASSSFGRKNTEAFF
cdr3_nt: TGTGCCAGCAGTTCCTTTGGACGGAAGAACACTGAAGCTTTCTTT

d_call: TRBD1
j_call: TRBJ1-2
v_call: TRBV4-2
clone_size: -
cdr3_length: 17
cdr3_aa: CASSQERRGQGIYGYAF
cdr3_nt: TGTGCCAGCAGCCAAGAGAGAAGGGGGCAGGGGATATATGGCTACGCCTTC

d_call: -
j_call: TRBJ2-7
v_call: TRBV6-5
clone_size: -
cdr3_length: 14
cdr3_aa: CASSDGPDTYEQYF
cdr3_nt: TGTGCCAGCAGTGACGGTCCTGATACCTACGAGCAGTACTTC

d_call: -
j_call: TRBJ2-3
v_call: TRBV20-1
clone_size: -
cdr3_length: 15
cdr3_aa: CSTITRYPDSDTQYF
cdr3_nt: TGCAGTACCATCACCCGGTACCCGGATTCGGATACGCAGTATTTT

d_call: -
j_call: TRBJ2-7
v_call: TRBV27
clone_size: -
cdr3_length: 17
cdr3_aa: CASSMGPRGGGHYEQYF
cdr3_nt: TGTGCCAGCAGTATGGGACCGCGTGGAGGGGGTCACTACGAGCAGTACTTC

d_call: -
j_call: TRBJ2-3
v_call: TRBV29-1
clone_size: -
cdr3_length: 17
cdr3_aa: CSVDAFSPMESTDTQYF
cdr3_nt: TGCAGCGTTGATGCCTTTAGCCCAATGGAGAGCACAGATACGCAGTATTTT

d_call: TRBD2
j_call: TRBJ2-7
v_call: TRBV4-2
clone_size: -
cdr3_length: 17
cdr3_aa: CASSQVPGGLGDREQYF
cdr3_nt: TGTGCCAGCAGCCAAGTCCCGGGGGGACTAGGCGACAGGGAGCAGTACTTC

d_call: TRBD1
j_call: TRBJ2-7
v_call: TRBV18
clone_size: -
cdr3_length: 15
cdr3_aa: CASSQTGKGAYEQYF
cdr3_nt: TGTGCCAGCTCACAGACAGGGAAAGGAGCCTACGAGCAGTACTTC

d_call: -
j_call: TRBJ1-2
v_call: TRBV2
clone_size: -
cdr3_length: 14
cdr3_aa: CASSIQGDNYGYTF
cdr3_nt: TGTGCCAGCAGTATACAGGGAGATAACTATGGCTACACCTTC

d_call: -
j_call: TRBJ1-2
v_call: TRBV9
clone_size: -
cdr3_length: 16
cdr3_aa: CASSVGGGGAYYGYTF
cdr3_nt: TGTGCCAGCAGCGTCGGTGGGGGGGGCGCCTACTATGGCTACACCTTC

d_call: -
j_call: TRBJ2-1
v_call: TRBV7-9
clone_size: once
cdr3_length: 16
cdr3_aa: CASSLPSSSPGNEQFF
cdr3_nt: TGTGCCAGCAGCTTACCTAGCTCTTCCCCAGGGAATGAGCAGTTCTTC

d_call: TRBD1
j_call: TRBJ2-1
v_call: TRBV24-1
clone_size: -
cdr3_length: 15
cdr3_aa: CATSDSGTGRDEQFF
cdr3_nt: TGTGCCACCAGTGATTCCGGGACAGGGAGGGATGAGCAGTTCTTC

d_call: -
j_call: TRBJ2-7
v_call: TRBV6-2/TRBV6-3
clone_size: many
cdr3_length: 12
cdr3_aa: CASRGNSYEQYF
cdr3_nt: TGTGCCAGCCGGGGCAACTCCTACGAGCAGTACTTC

d_call: -
j_call: TRBJ2-3
v_call: TRBV19
clone_size: -
cdr3_length: 15
cdr3_aa: CASSITAGSTDTQYF
cdr3_nt: TGTGCCAGTAGTATAACTGCGGGGAGCACAGATACGCAGTATTTT

d_call: -
j_call: TRBJ2-1
v_call: TRBV25-1
clone_size: -
cdr3_length: 12
cdr3_aa: CASSDYRNEQFF
cdr3_nt: TGTGCCAGCAGTGATTACAGGAATGAGCAGTTCTTC

d_call: -
j_call: TRBJ2-3
v_call: TRBV24-1
clone_size: -
cdr3_length: 16
cdr3_aa: CATSSSDPPEVDTQYF
cdr3_nt: TGTGCCACCAGCTCTTCGGACCCCCCAGAGGTCGATACGCAGTATTTT

d_call: -
j_call: TRBJ1-4
v_call: TRBV27
clone_size: -
cdr3_length: 16
cdr3_aa: CASSLGSTGRIEKLFF
cdr3_nt: TGTGCCAGCAGTCTGGGGTCAACAGGGAGAATTGAAAAACTGTTTTTT

d_call: -
j_call: TRBJ2-6
v_call: TRBV5-1
clone_size: -
cdr3_length: 15
cdr3_aa: CASSFESSGANVLTF
cdr3_nt: TGCGCCAGCAGCTTCGAGTCCTCTGGGGCCAACGTCCTGACTTTC

d_call: TRBD1
j_call: TRBJ2-7
v_call: TRBV20-1
clone_size: -
cdr3_length: 13
cdr3_aa: CSAPGQDNYEQYF
cdr3_nt: TGCAGTGCGCCGGGACAGGACAACTACGAGCAGTACTTC

d_call: TRBD2
j_call: TRBJ2-1
v_call: TRBV3-1
clone_size: -
cdr3_length: 16
cdr3_aa: CASSLRGGFSYNEQFF
cdr3_nt: TGTGCCAGCAGCCTCCGCGGGGGGTTCTCCTACAATGAGCAGTTCTTC

d_call: TRBD2
j_call: TRBJ2-3
v_call: TRBV9
clone_size: few
cdr3_length: 16
cdr3_aa: CASSAGTSGDTDTQYF
cdr3_nt: TGTGCCAGCAGCGCGGGGACTAGCGGGGACACAGATACGCAGTATTTT

d_call: -
j_call: TRBJ2-7
v_call: TRBV4-3
clone_size: -
cdr3_length: 15
cdr3_aa: CASSQDVRGGYEQYF
cdr3_nt: TGCGCCAGCAGCCAAGATGTCAGGGGAGGCTACGAGCAGTACTTC

d_call: -
j_call: TRBJ2-5
v_call: TRBV7-9
clone_size: -
cdr3_length: 12
cdr3_aa: CASSRDGGTQYF
cdr3_nt: TGTGCCAGCAGTCGGGACGGTGGAACCCAGTACTTC

d_call: -
j_call: TRBJ2-6
v_call: TRBV10-3
clone_size: few
cdr3_length: 14
cdr3_aa: CASTTRAGANVLTF
cdr3_nt: TGTGCCTCCACGACAAGGGCTGGGGCCAACGTCCTGACTTTC

d_call: -
j_call: TRBJ2-1
v_call: TRBV4-1
clone_size: -
cdr3_length: 13
cdr3_aa: CASSQWASDEQFF
cdr3_nt: TGCGCCAGCAGCCAATGGGCCTCGGATGAGCAGTTCTTC

d_call: -
j_call: TRBJ2-7
v_call: TRBV14
clone_size: -
cdr3_length: 14
cdr3_aa: CASSHSSFYYEQYF
cdr3_nt: TGTGCCAGCAGCCATTCCAGCTTCTACTACGAGCAGTACTTC